Included here is one TCR beta chain sequence, with context. V lost 0 bases and J lost 6; bases outside the gene matches: 6. Germline V gives CDR1 SGHAT, CDR2 FQDESV (reference sequence). The CDR3 spans 15 residues. The data were taken from a study of blood T cell repertoires in COVID-19. Turning to the study itself: PBMCs, B-cell-depleted T cells, or T cells provided the cDNA or gDNA that made up the material.

Sequencing was performed with immunoSEQ multiplex PCR; in TCRdb, only in-frame clones are kept and a portion is missing. The sample yields almost 85,000 clones, more than 85% seen once. The sequence came from a woman aged 45 to 65 with acute COVID-19. What was sequenced was PBMCs or T cells enriched from blood (not recorded which). This sequence joins TRBV11-1 and TRBJ2-3, with 7 positions matching TRBD2. This CDR3 is CASSLAGGRADTQYF. CDR3 DNA sequence: TGTGCCAGCAGCTTAGCCGGCGGGAGAGCGGATACGCAGTATTTT. The full variable domain, in which reference TRBV11-1 and TRBJ2-3 provide the parts outside the CDR3, is EAEVAQSPRYKITEKSQAVAFWCDPISGHATLYWYRQILGQGPELLVQFQDESVVDDSQLPKDRFSAERLKGVDSTLKIQPAELGDSAMYLCASSLAGGRADTQYFGPGTRLTVL.